These 4 T cell receptor beta chains were all obtained from the same sample, sequenced in a study of blood T cells in healthy people across ages. The authors ran a second PCR of about 6 to 11 cycles using a sample-barcoded 5' primer and a J-beta primer mix. One entry per CDR3 protein results from TCRdb running MiXCR on the 5' RACE reads. The profile covers hundreds of thousands of distinct CDR3 sequences, with 22% appearing a single time and about 22% taken by the ten largest. Sequenced material: blood. The receptors derive from a man in his 70s in good health.

CDR3 amino acids: CATSEPGQQNEQFF. CDR3 DNA sequence: TGTGCCACCAGTGAACCCGGACAGCAAAATGAGCAGTTCTTC. The chain couples TRBV24-1 to TRBJ2-1; possibly TRBD1 for D (6 bases). This CDR3 has 14 amino acids. V lost 4 bases, J lost 7 bases, and 13 bases lay in between. Germline V gives CDR1 KGHDR, CDR2 SFDVKD.

The V gene is TRBV28, the J gene TRBJ2-1; D remains ambiguous. Trimming took 1 base from V and 5 from J, leaving 12 bases between them. Germline loops: CDR1 MDHEN, CDR2 SYDVKM. This CDR3 contains 15 residues. As DNA, the CDR3 is TGTGCCAGCAGTTTATTCCAGCCTCGGGACAATGAGCAGTTCTTC. Translated: CASSLFQPRDNEQFF.

This clonotype was seen ten or more times. The rearrangement links TRBV12-3 or TRBV12-4 to TRBJ1-1; D not certain. Deletions cut 3 bases from V and 4 bases from J, with 12 bases between. The CDR3 runs 14 residues. This chain's CDR3 is CASSFRARGTEAFF. In nucleotides, the CDR3 is TGTGCCAGCAGTTTTCGGGCGCGGGGCACTGAAGCTTTCTTT.

The rearrangement joins TRBV10-1 to TRBJ2-3; D not certain. The germline CDR1 and CDR2 sequences are WNHNN and SYGVQD (reference sequence). The length of the CDR3 is 15 residues. Between the trimmed V and J ends, which lost 3 bases and 6 bases, there was a span of 16 bases. The CDR3: CASSDPDPRKDTQYF. The CDR3, as DNA: TGCGCCAGCAGTGATCCCGACCCCCGCAAGGATACGCAGTATTTT.